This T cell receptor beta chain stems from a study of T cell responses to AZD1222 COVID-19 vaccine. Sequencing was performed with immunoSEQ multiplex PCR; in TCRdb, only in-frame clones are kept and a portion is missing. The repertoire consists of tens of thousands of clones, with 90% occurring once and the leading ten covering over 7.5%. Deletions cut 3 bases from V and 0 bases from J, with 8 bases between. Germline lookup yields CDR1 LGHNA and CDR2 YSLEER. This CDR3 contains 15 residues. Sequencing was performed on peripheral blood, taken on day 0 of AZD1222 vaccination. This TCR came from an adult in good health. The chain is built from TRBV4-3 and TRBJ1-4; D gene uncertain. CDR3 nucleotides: TGCGCCAGCAGCCATCGGACCGCAACTAATGAAAAACTGTTTTTT. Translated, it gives CASSHRTATNEKLFF.